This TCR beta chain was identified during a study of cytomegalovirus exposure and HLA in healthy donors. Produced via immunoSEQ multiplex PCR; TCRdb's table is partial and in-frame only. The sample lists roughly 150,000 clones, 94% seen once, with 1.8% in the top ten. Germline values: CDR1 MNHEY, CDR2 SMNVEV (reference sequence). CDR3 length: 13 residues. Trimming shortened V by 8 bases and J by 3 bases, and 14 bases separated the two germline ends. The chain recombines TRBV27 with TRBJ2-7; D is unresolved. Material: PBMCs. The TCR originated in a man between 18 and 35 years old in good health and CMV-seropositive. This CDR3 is CASGYQTGYEQYF. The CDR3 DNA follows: TGTGCCAGCGGTTACCAGACTGGCTACGAGCAGTACTTC.